One and the same sample provided the 2 T cell receptor beta chains below, sequenced in a study of blood T cell repertoires in COVID-19. Clones were read by immunoSEQ multiplex PCR, and TCRdb kept only the in-frame ones, dropping some. The table has 100,000 to 150,000 clones, roughly 91% seen once. Sequencing input: peripheral blood. These TCRs come from a human donor in a cohort sampled during active COVID-19.

The chain uses TRBV6-5 and TRBJ1-1; D ambiguous. V was trimmed by 2 bases and J by 4 bases, leaving 14 bases between them. In germline, CDR1 is MNHEY, CDR2 SVGAGI. This CDR3 contains 15 residues. CDR3 DNA sequence: TGTGCCAGCAGTTACAGTCCGGCTGGAGGCACTGAAGCTTTCTTT. It specifies CASSYSPAGGTEAFF.

This chain links TRBV20-1 with TRBJ2-7; D gene unclear. The length of the CDR3 is 11 residues. V was trimmed by 7 bases and J by 0 bases, leaving 7 bases between them. The germline V gene encodes CDR1 DFQATT and CDR2 SNEGSKA (reference sequence). The chain's CDR3 is CSGLSSYEQYF. Written as DNA, the CDR3 is TGCAGTGGCCTCAGCTCCTACGAGCAGTACTTC.